This TCR beta chain was found in a study of cytomegalovirus exposure and HLA in healthy donors. Across the study: HLA-typed donors contributed about 85 million unique TCRs, which were held in an early data release.

The V end lost 1 base, the J end lost 0 bases, and 10 bases lay between the germline ends. Germline V gives CDR1 SGHNT, CDR2 YYREEE (reference sequence). The CDR3 is made up of 15 amino acids. Primers for the PCR totalled 60 Vbeta and 13 Jbeta. Assay: immunoSEQ multiplex PCR; the TCRdb copy retains only in-frame clones and omits some. Seen here are fewer than 180,000 clones, 55% to 75% observed once, and the top ten hold under 7.5%. About this clone: Its antigen is not known.

Points from the study as a whole: Most TCR sequences were rare, but some public TCRs occurred in many donors. Beyond CMV serostatus, there was no information to go on about immune exposure. In a later analysis, TCR beta V- and J-gene trimming was associated with a missense DCLRE1C variant.

The clonotype originates from a woman in her sixties or seventies in good health and CMV-seropositive. The material sequenced was PBMCs. The chain combines TRBV5-4 with TRBJ1-1; D perhaps matches TRBD1 (5 bases). The CDR3 bases are TGTGCCAGCAGCTTGTCATCAGGGATGAACACTGAAGCTTTCTTT. As protein: CASSLSSGMNTEAFF.